A single sample gave rise to the 31 T cell receptor beta chains below, sequenced in a study of vaccination and CD4 T cells after COVID-19. With the Oncomine TCR Beta short-read assay, DNA from cultured CD4+ T cells was sequenced. TCRdb reanalysed the PCR reads using MiXCR and keeps one entry per CDR3 protein. The sample lists fewer than 20,000 distinct CDR3 sequences, 50% occurring once. The sample's treatment: approximately 10-day PBMC culture with coronavirus spike peptide pools or control peptides (ViraFEST assay). The antigens of these receptors remain unknown. Sequencing used CD4+ T cells from blood, cultured in vitro. The receptors come from a human donor who had recovered from COVID-19.

In its sample, this clonotype was seen once. CDR3 DNA sequence: TGTGCCAGCAGGGGGGCCAGTTTTAGCACTGAAGCTTTCTTT. This encodes CASRGASFSTEAFF. The V gene is TRBV6-1, the J gene TRBJ1-1; D is possibly TRBD1 (6 bases). The CDR3 has 14 residues. Germline CDR1 and CDR2: MNHNS and SASEGT. V was cut by 6 bases and J by 4 bases, with 15 bases left in between.

In its sample, this clonotype ranks as medium-sized. At one end, the junction sequence differs from germline, possibly due to a read error. This sequence joins TRBV25-1 and TRBJ1-2; D is unclear. CDR3 length: 11 residues. Germline V lookup: CDR1 MGHDK, CDR2 SYGVNS. The DNA for the CDR3 is TGTGCCAGCAGTGAATCGGGCCGTTGGATCTTC. It encodes CASSESGRWIF.

The rearrangement joins TRBV18 to TRBJ1-6; D is uncertain. The CDR3 runs 14 residues. V was trimmed by 2 bases and J by 7 bases, leaving 9 bases between them. From germline, CDR1 is KGHSH and CDR2 LQKENI. CDR3: CASSPMAANSPLHF. The CDR3 DNA follows: TGTGCCAGCTCACCAATGGCAGCAAATTCACCCCTCCACTTT. Variable domain in full (rest from reference TRBV18 and TRBJ1-6): NAGVMQNPRHLVRRRGQEARLRCSPMKGHSHVYWYRQLPEEGLKFMVYLQKENIIDESGMPKERFSAEFPKEGPSILRIQQVVRGDSAAYFCASSPMAANSPLHFGNGTRLTVT.

The genes are TRBV7-2 and TRBJ1-1, with D maybe TRBD1 (6 bases). Germline V gene data show CDR1 as SGHTA and CDR2 as FQGNSA. The CDR3 runs to 13 residues. The V end lost 3 bases, the J end lost 3 bases, and 8 bases lay between the germline ends. CDR3 loop: CASSFEGDTEAFF. CDR3 DNA: TGTGCCAGCAGCTTCGAGGGGGACACTGAAGCTTTCTTT.

The gene calls are TRBV28 and TRBJ1-1, with 8 bases identical to TRBD1. The CDR3 is 18 amino acids. Germline V CDR1 and CDR2: MDHEN, SYDVKM. J was trimmed by 3 bases and V by 4 bases; bases with no gene match: 16. CDR3 in DNA: TGTGCCAGCAGTTATGATTGGACAGGGACTAGTAGGTACACTGAAGCTTTCTTT. Protein product: CASSYDWTGTSRYTEAFF.

This chain connects TRBV20-1 to TRBJ2-1, with 14 nucleotides matching TRBD2. The trim removed 7 bases at V and 7 bases at J, leaving 6 bases unmatched. The germline CDR1 and CDR2 sequences are DFQATT and SNEGSKA (reference sequence). CDR3 length equals 14 residues. CDR3 coding DNA: TGCAGTGGACAGGGACTAGCGGGAGATAATGAGCAGTTCTTC. This encodes CSGQGLAGDNEQFF.

This chain connects TRBV19 to TRBJ2-1; a possible D gene is TRBD2 (6 bases). With 3 bases removed from V and 7 bases from J, the gap between germline ends came to 16 bases. CDR3 length equals 15 residues. CDR1 is LNHDA and CDR2 is SQIVND in the germline V gene (reference sequence). The CDR3 sequence is CASSINQRVPNEQFF. The CDR3 DNA sequence: TGTGCCAGTAGTATTAACCAGCGGGTGCCTAATGAGCAGTTCTTC.

This chain joins TRBV20-1 and TRBJ2-3; 12 bases are shared with TRBD2. CDR1 is DFQATT and CDR2 is SNEGSKA in the germline V gene (reference sequence). With V trimmed by 1 base and J by 3 bases, 5 bases remained unmatched. CDR3 length equals 16 residues. CDR3 bases: TGCAGTGCTAGAGTGCCTAGCGGGGGGGTAACAGATACGCAGTATTTT. Its protein is CSARVPSGGVTDTQYF.

The gene calls are TRBV20-1 and TRBJ2-1; 8 bases fit TRBD2. Germline CDR1 reads DFQATT; CDR2 reads SNEGSKA (reference sequence). The V gene end was trimmed by 4 bases and the J gene end by 10 bases; junction bases not matched to a gene: 12. This CDR3 region has 14 residues. The CDR3 sequence: CSAISGSDFGEQFF. The CDR3 DNA is TGCAGTGCTATAAGCGGGAGCGACTTCGGGGAGCAGTTCTTC.

The gene calls are TRBV12-3 or TRBV12-4 and TRBJ1-2; no clear D. With 3 bases removed from V and 7 bases from J, the gap between germline ends came to 9 bases. This CDR3 contains 12 residues. The CDR3 DNA follows: TGTGCCAGCAGTTTTACTAAGGTTGGCTACACCTTC. It yields the protein CASSFTKVGYTF.

By sample share, this clonotype is medium-sized. The chain has TRBV25-1 and TRBJ1-1; TRBD1 aligns across 9 bases. Germline V gene lookup returns CDR1 MGHDK and CDR2 SYGVNS. The length of the CDR3 is 15 residues. V was clipped by 4 bases and J by 4 bases; unmatched bases: 7. The CDR3 DNA sequence: TGTGCCAGCAGTGGCCCCGGGACAGGGCGCACTGAAGCTTTCTTT. It translates to CASSGPGTGRTEAFF.

In nucleotides, the CDR3 is TGTGCCAGCAGTAGGGGGAACCTCTATAATTCACCCCTCCACTTT. Protein: CASSRGNLYNSPLHF. The rearrangement uses TRBV6-2 or TRBV6-3 and TRBJ1-6, with D perhaps TRBD1 (6 bases). Per the germline V gene, CDR1 is MNHEY and CDR2 is SVGEGT. Deletions cut 5 bases from V and 3 bases from J, with 11 bases between. This CDR3 is 15 amino acids long.

The V call is TRBV29-1, the J call TRBJ1-3, with D unclear. V was trimmed by 6 bases and J by 0 bases, leaving 12 bases between them. This CDR3 is built from 14 residues. Germline lookup yields CDR1 SQVTM and CDR2 ANQGSEA. CDR3: CSVNRLLSGNTIYF. The CDR3 bases are TGCAGCGTCAACCGACTGCTCTCTGGAAACACCATATATTTT.

As concerns this clonotype: A read error may account for a junction end that differs from germline. This chain links TRBV7-2 with TRBJ2-7, with 12 bases matching TRBD2. The CDR3 totals 15 residues. The germline V gene has CDR1 SGHTA and CDR2 FQGNSA. CDR3 bases: TGTGCCAGCAGCTTTGAGGGACTAGCGGGCCCCGAGCAGTGCTTC. As protein: CASSFEGLAGPEQCF.

The chain has TRBV7-6 and TRBJ1-4; tentative D call: TRBD1 (5 bases). The length of the CDR3 is 13 residues. CDR1 SGHVS and CDR2 FNYEAQ come from the germline V gene. Trimming removed 5 bases at V and 5 bases at J, with 9 bases between. CDR3 coding DNA: TGTGCCAGCAGCCCCGGGGGAAATGAAAAACTGTTTTTT. Its translation is CASSPGGNEKLFF.

This chain connects TRBV20-1 to TRBJ1-4; D possibly corresponds to TRBD1 (6 bases). Germline V lookup: CDR1 DFQATT, CDR2 SNEGSKA (reference sequence). V was clipped by 3 bases and J by 4 bases, with 12 bases between them. CDR3 length equals 14 residues. CDR3 in amino acids: CSARKGELNEKLFF. CDR3 sequence (DNA): TGCAGTGCTAGGAAGGGGGAACTTAATGAAAAACTGTTTTTT.

The V and J genes are TRBV12-1 and TRBJ1-5; the listed D gene, TRBD1, was not tested against the DNA. TRBV12-1 is marked as a pseudogene. The CDR3 sequence is 15 residues long. CDR3 in DNA: TGTGCCAGCAGCGAGGGACAGAATAGCAATCAGCCCCAGCATTTT. It yields the protein CASSEGQNSNQPQHF.

The rearrangement joins TRBV20-1 to TRBJ1-2, with 11 bases identical to TRBD1. V dropped 3 bases and J dropped 7; count of bases not matched to a gene: 7. The CDR3 totals 14 residues. Germline V lookup: CDR1 DFQATT, CDR2 SNEGSKA (reference sequence). This CDR3 reads CSASSGQGARGYTF. The CDR3 region has the DNA TGCAGTGCTAGTTCTGGACAGGGGGCTCGTGGCTACACCTTC.

V is TRBV20-1 and J is TRBJ2-5, with D perhaps matching TRBD2 (5 bases). CDR3 length: 11 residues. Trimming pared 5 bases from V and 7 bases from J, leaving 11 bases between. The germline gives CDR1 DFQATT, CDR2 SNEGSKA (reference sequence). This CDR3 is CSAPYAGTQYF. The CDR3 region has the DNA TGCAGTGCTCCATACGCGGGGACCCAGTACTTC.

The gene calls are TRBV6-2 or TRBV6-3 and TRBJ1-5, with D hard to call. Germline lookup yields CDR1 MNHEY and CDR2 SVGEGT. The CDR3 spans 15 residues. Trimming took 6 bases from V and 1 from J, leaving 13 bases between them. CDR3 loop: CASRNAGGSNQPQHF. The CDR3 DNA reads as TGTGCCAGCAGGAACGCCGGTGGGAGCAATCAGCCCCAGCATTTT.

V and J are TRBV6-1 and TRBJ1-2; maybe TRBD1 (5 bases). Trimming pared 8 bases from V and 8 bases from J, leaving 21 bases between. The germline V gene encodes CDR1 MNHNS and CDR2 SASEGT. The CDR3 has 14 amino acids. CDR3 DNA: TGTGCCAGCGGCTGGGACCCATTAAAGGGGGGCTACACCTTC. Amino acids: CASGWDPLKGGYTF.

The V call is TRBV7-2, the J call TRBJ1-1; D remains ambiguous. V gave up 5 bases and J gave up 5 bases, with 15 bases separating them. Germline-derived CDR1 and CDR2 are SGHTA and FQGNSA. CDR3 length: 14 residues. CDR3 region: CASSPFVPGTEAFF. The CDR3 nucleotides are TGTGCCAGCAGCCCATTTGTCCCGGGGACTGAAGCTTTCTTT. Looking up the rest from reference TRBV7-2 and TRBJ1-1 gives the full variable domain: GAGVSQSPSNKVTEKGKDVELRCDPISGHTALYWYRQSLGQGLEFLIYFQGNSAPDKSGLPSDRFSAERTGGSVSTLTIQRTQQEDSAVYLCASSPFVPGTEAFFGQGTRLTVV.

In its sample, this clonotype was seen a few times. The rearrangement joins TRBV20-1 to TRBJ1-2; possible D gene TRBD1, 5 bases. This CDR3 is 13 amino acids long. Germline assignment: CDR1 DFQATT and CDR2 SNEGSKA (reference sequence). The V end was cut by 3 bases, the J end by 2 bases, with 10 bases between. The CDR3 sequence: CSARGTGNYGYTF. CDR3 DNA sequence: TGCAGTGCTAGGGGGACCGGCAACTATGGCTACACCTTC.

The chain recombines TRBV19 with TRBJ1-1; D might be TRBD1 (6 bases). V was cut by 4 bases and J by 5 bases, with 17 bases left in between. Germline V gives CDR1 LNHDA, CDR2 SQIVND (reference sequence). The CDR3 sequence is 15 residues long. CDR3 in amino acids: CASSTRDTRRTEAFF. The DNA for the CDR3 is TGTGCCAGTAGTACCCGGGACACCCGGAGGACTGAAGCTTTCTTT. Drawing the rest from reference TRBV19 and TRBJ1-1, the complete variable domain is DGGITQSPKYLFRKEGQNVTLSCEQNLNHDAMYWYRQDPGQGLRLIYYSQIVNDFQKGDIAEGYSVSREKKESFPLTVTSAQKNPTAFYLCASSTRDTRRTEAFFGQGTRLTVV.

This clonotype turned up a few times. The V call is TRBV7-2, the J call TRBJ2-1; possible D gene TRBD2, 6 bases. CDR3 size: 14 residues. Trimming took 2 bases from V and 4 from J, leaving 9 bases between them. CDR1 and CDR2 (germline): SGHTA, FQGNSA. DNA for the CDR3: TGTGCCAGCAGCTTACGGGCGGGGTACAATGAGCAGTTCTTC. It specifies CASSLRAGYNEQFF.

This chain connects TRBV29-1 to TRBJ1-1, with TRBD1 matching 9 bases. The junction had 7 bases not matched to a gene; V was cut back by 4 bases and J by 4 bases. The CDR3 totals 14 residues. Germline V CDR1 and CDR2: SQVTM, ANQGSEA. The CDR3 protein is CSVVRTGATTEAFF. Written as DNA, the CDR3 is TGCAGCGTTGTAAGGACAGGGGCTACCACTGAAGCTTTCTTT.

The J gene is TRBJ1-2, the V gene TRBV12-5; D is possibly TRBD1 (5 bases). Germline V lookup: CDR1 LGHNT, CDR2 FRNRAP. V gave up 2 bases and J gave up 8 bases, with 12 bases separating them. CDR3 length: 13 residues. CDR3 DNA: TGTGCTAGTGGTTTGCAGGGCGTGGAAGGCTACACCTTC. Translated: CASGLQGVEGYTF.

The chain joins TRBV4-2 to TRBJ2-1; 9 bases map to TRBD2. Near its end, the DNA agrees better with TRBJ2-7, so the J call may be wrong. The CDR3 length is 17 residues. The V gene's germline CDR1 is LGHNA and CDR2 YNFKEQ. The CDR3 reads CASSQEGGGRGGLEQYF. The CDR3 region has the DNA TGTGCCAGCAGCCAAGAAGGTGGCGGGCGGGGGGGCCTCGAGCAGTACTTC.

This clonotype was detected a few times. The junction differs from germline at one of its ends, possibly a read error. This rearrangement joins TRBV7-7 to TRBJ1-1; no clear D. This CDR3 comprises 13 residues. Germline V gene lookup returns CDR1 SSHAT and CDR2 FNYEAQ (reference sequence). CDR3 nucleotides: TGTGCTAGCAGCTTACAGATCAACACTGAAGCTTTCTTT. This translates into CASSLQINTEAFF.

This clonotype was recorded a few times. V usage is TRBV7-2 and J usage is TRBJ1-2; 9 nucleotides line up with TRBD1. This CDR3 is 15 amino acids long. The germline V gene has CDR1 SGHTA and CDR2 FQGNSA. The V segment lost 5 bases and the J segment 3 bases; nucleotides outside the gene matches: 7. This CDR3 is CASSPGQGPYYGYTF. DNA for the CDR3: TGTGCCAGCAGCCCCGGACAGGGGCCTTACTATGGCTACACCTTC.

The chain couples TRBV7-2 to TRBJ2-7; 14 nucleotides line up with TRBD2. Trimming took 3 bases from V and 6 from J; bases not matched to a gene: 4. Germline V gene lookup returns CDR1 SGHTA and CDR2 FQGNSA. CDR3 size: 15 residues. The CDR3 region is CASSLGTSGRAEQYF. CDR3 DNA: TGTGCCAGCAGCTTGGGGACTAGCGGGAGAGCCGAGCAGTACTTC.